The clone carrying this T cell receptor (beta chain) was detected only a few times. Its target is not known. CDR3 size: 16 residues. Germline V gene data show CDR1 as SGHNT and CDR2 as YYREEE (reference sequence). Between the trimmed V and J ends, which lost 0 bases and 0 bases, there was a span of 12 bases. This PCR relied on a set of 60 Vbeta primers and 13 Jbeta primers. TCRdb's copy holds only in-frame clones and misses some; the assay was immunoSEQ multiplex PCR. The table lists approximately 160,000 clones, 75% to 80% of them singletons. This sample is part of a study of cytomegalovirus exposure and HLA in healthy donors. Overall study findings and caveats: Across all donors, roughly uniform sequencing depth was an assumption of the presence/absence analyses.

Material: PBMCs. This rearrangement joins TRBV5-4 to TRBJ1-2; D may be TRBD1 (6 bases). This sequence was found in a male donor in good health and CMV-seronegative. The CDR3 nucleotides read TGTGCCAGCAGCTTGGGACGGGACAAAGCTAACTATGGCTACACCTTC. Translated: CASSLGRDKANYGYTF.